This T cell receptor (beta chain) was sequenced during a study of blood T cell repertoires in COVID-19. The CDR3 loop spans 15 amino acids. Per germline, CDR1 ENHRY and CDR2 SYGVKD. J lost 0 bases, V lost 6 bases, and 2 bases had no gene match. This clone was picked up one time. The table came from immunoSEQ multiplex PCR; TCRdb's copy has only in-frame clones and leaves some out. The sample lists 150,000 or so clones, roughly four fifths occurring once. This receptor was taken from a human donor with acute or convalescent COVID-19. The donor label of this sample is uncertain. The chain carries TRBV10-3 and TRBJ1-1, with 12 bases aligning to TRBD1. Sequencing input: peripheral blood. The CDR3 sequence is CAIRGQGAMNTEAFF. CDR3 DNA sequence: TGTGCCATCAGGGGACAGGGGGCGATGAACACTGAAGCTTTCTTT.